This TCR beta chain comes out of a study of TIL therapy for anti-PD-1-resistant metastatic lung cancer. Germline CDR1 is SGHAT and CDR2 is FQNNGV. CDR3 size: 13 residues. V shed 5 bases and J 5 bases; nucleotides not matched to a gene: 3. Documented time point: pre-treatment sample, taken before nivolumab and TIL therapy. Stage 4 NSCLC adults joined between October 2017 and 2020. The immunoSEQ assay was v3. The method was immunoSEQ multiplex PCR; TCRdb's version includes in-frame clones alone and lacks a portion of them. This repertoire shows approximately 50,000 clones, 70% to 85% found once; its top ten account for approximately 15%.

This chain connects TRBV11-2 to TRBJ2-3; 8 bases are a match to TRBD2. The TCR was taken from a man between 65 and 80 years old with non-small cell lung cancer. This specimen was blood, taken at baseline. The CDR3 loop is CASSHAGGDTQYF. CDR3 sequence (DNA): TGTGCCAGCAGCCATGCGGGAGGAGATACGCAGTATTTT.